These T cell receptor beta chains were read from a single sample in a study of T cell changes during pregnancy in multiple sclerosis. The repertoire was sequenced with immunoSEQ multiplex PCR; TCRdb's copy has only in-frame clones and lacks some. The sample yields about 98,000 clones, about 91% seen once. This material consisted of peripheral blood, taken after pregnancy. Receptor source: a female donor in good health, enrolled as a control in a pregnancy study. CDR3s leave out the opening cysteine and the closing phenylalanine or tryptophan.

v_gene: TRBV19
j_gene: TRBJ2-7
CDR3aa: ASTWTGGSYEQY

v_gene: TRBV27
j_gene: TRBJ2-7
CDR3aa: ASRIMAGDYEQY

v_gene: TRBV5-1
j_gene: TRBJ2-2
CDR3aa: ASSLAGPNTGELF

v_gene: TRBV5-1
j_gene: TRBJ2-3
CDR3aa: ASCSNPEHTDTQY

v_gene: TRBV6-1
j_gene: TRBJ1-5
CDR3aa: ASSGTVTRGNQPQH

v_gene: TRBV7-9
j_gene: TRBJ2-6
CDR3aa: ASSRGPRAGTGANVLT

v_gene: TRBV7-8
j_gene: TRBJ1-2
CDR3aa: ASSLQGTGPRHYGYT

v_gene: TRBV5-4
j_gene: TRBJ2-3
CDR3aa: ASSLLRTSTDTQY

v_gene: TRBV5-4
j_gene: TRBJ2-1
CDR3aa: ASSLVLAGGGNEQF

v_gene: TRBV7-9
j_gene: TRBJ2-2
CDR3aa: ASSLSGAGELF

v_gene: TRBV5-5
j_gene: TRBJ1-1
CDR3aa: ASSYPGQTMNTEAF

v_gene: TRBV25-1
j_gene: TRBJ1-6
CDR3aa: ASSSQVYNSPLH

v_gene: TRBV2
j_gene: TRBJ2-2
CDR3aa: AIGTSGSATGELF

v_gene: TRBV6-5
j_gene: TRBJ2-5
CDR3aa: ASSYSRARQTQY

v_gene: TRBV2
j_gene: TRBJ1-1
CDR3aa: ASSDTGGKSGTEAF

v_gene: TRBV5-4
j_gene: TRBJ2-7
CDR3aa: ASSEGHLYEQY

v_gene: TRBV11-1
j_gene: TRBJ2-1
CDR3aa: ASSLFPGEGEQF

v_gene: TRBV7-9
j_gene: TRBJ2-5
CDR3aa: ASSPLRTGSETQY

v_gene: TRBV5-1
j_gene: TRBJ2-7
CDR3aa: ASSYVGTSGSGYEQY

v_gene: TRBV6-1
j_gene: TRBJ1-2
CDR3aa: ASSEAQGNYGYT

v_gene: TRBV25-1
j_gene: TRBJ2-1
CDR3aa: ASGGTASYEQF

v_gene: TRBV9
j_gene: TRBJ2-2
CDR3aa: ASSARLAGPNTGELF

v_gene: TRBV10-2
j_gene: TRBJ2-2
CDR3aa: ASRNGGTGLTGELF

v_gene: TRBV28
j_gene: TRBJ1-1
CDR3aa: ASQRQGMNTEAF

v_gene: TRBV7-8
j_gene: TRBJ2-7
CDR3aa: ASSLVLGAVSYEQY

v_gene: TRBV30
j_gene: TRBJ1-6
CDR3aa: AWSGGYNSPLH

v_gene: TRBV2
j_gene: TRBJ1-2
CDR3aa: ASSLGGYT

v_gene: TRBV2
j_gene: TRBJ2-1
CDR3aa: ASSGSYNEQF

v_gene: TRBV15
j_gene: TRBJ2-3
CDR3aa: ATSFKPGQGLSTDTQY

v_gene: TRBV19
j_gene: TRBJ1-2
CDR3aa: ASRGSANYGYT

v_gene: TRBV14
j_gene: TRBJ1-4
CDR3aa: ASSQVAGPAEKLF

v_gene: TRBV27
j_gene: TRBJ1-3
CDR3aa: ASQQGSGNTIY

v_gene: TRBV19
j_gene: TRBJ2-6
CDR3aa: ASITGSGANVLT

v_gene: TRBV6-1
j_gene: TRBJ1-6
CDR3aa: ASSEVGQGNSPLH

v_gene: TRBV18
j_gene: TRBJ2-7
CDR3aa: ASSPPRTGSYEQY

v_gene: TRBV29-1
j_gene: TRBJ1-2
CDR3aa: SVPTGTVYGYT

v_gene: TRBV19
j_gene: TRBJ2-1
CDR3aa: ASSKTSGTYNEQF

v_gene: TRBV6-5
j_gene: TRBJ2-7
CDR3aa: ASSDRGSYEQY

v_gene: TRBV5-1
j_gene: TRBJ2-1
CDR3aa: ASSHRGPNEQF

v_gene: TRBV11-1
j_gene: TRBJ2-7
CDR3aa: ASSRGQGLNEQY

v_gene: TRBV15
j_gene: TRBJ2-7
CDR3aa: ATSRGRSYEQY

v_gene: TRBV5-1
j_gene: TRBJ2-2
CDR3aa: ASSLTGLAGSNTGELF

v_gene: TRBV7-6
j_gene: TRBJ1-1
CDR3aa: ASSLSAMNTEAF

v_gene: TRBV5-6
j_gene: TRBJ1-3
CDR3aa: ASSLVGQGALSGNTIY

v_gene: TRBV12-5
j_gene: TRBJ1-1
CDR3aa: ASGLVLRQSNTEAF

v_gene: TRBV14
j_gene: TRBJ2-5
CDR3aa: ASSGRLALAPQETQY

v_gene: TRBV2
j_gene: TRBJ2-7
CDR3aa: ASTDRAHEQY

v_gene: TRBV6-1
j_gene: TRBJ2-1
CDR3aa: ASSGGYSREIRNEQF

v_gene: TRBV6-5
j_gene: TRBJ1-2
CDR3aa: ASSSSTGGYGYT

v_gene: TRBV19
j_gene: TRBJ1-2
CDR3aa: ASSNTGTGGGRYGYT

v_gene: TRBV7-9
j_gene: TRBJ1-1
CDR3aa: ASSLMAEAEAF

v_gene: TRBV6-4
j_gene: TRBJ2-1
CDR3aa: ASKGTGDSNEQF

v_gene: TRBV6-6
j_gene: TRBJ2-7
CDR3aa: ASSYYRTGYEQY

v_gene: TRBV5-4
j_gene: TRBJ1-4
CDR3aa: ASSFGGLEKLF

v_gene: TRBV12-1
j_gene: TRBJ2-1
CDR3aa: ASSFGKRGTGGVFSGNEQF